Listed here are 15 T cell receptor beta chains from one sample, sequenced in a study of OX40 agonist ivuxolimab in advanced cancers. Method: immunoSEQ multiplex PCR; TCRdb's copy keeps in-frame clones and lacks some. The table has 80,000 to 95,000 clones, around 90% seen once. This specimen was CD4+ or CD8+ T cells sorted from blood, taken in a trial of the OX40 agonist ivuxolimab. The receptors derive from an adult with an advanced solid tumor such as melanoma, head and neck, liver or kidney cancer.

CDR3 region: CASSQNRGQETQYF. CDR3 DNA sequence: TGTGCCAGCAGCCAAAACCGGGGCCAAGAGACCCAGTACTTC. The J gene is TRBJ2-5, the V gene TRBV4-2; tentative D call: TRBD2 (5 bases). The V and J ends lost 2 bases and 1 base respectively, with 8 bases between them. Germline V gene data show CDR1 as LGHNA and CDR2 as YNFKEQ. This CDR3 spans 14 amino acids.

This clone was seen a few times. The CDR3 loop is CASSLDGDYGYTF. CDR3 nucleotides: TGCGCCAGCAGCTTGGACGGGGACTATGGCTACACCTTC. The chain couples TRBV5-1 to TRBJ1-2; D is ambiguous. From germline, CDR1 is SGHRS and CDR2 YFSETQ. The CDR3 extends over 13 amino acids. V lost 0 bases and J 3 bases, leaving 6 bases between the germline ends. The full variable domain, its missing parts supplied by reference TRBV5-1 and TRBJ1-2, is KAGVTQTPRYLIKTRGQQVTLSCSPISGHRSVSWYQQTPGQGLQFLFEYFSETQRNKGNFPGRFSGRQFSNSRSEMNVSTLELGDSALYLCASSLDGDYGYTFGSGTRLTVV.

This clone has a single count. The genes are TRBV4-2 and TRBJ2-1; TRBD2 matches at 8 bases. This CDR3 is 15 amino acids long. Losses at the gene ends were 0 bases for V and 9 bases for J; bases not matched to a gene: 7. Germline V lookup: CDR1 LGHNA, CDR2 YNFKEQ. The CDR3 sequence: CASSQDGLASIEQFF. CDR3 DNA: TGTGCCAGCAGCCAAGATGGACTAGCTTCGATTGAGCAGTTCTTC.

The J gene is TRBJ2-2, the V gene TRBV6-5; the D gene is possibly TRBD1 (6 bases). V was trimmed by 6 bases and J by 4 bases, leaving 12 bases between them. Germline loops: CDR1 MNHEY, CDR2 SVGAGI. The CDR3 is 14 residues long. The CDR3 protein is CASRTRQVTGELFF. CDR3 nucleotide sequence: TGTGCCAGCAGGACGAGACAGGTCACCGGGGAGCTGTTTTTT.

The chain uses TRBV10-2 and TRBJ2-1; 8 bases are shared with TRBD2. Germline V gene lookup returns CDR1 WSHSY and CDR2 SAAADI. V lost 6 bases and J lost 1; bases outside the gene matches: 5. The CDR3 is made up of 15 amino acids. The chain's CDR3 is CASRRERGSYNEQFF. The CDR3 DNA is TGCGCCAGCAGACGAGAGCGGGGGTCCTACAATGAGCAGTTCTTC.

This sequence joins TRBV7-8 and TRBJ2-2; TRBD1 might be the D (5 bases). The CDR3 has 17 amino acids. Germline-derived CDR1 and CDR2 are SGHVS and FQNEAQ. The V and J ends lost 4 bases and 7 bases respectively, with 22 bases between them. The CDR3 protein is CASSSGQTFESNGELFF. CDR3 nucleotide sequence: TGTGCCAGCAGCTCCGGACAAACCTTCGAGAGTAACGGGGAGCTGTTTTTT.

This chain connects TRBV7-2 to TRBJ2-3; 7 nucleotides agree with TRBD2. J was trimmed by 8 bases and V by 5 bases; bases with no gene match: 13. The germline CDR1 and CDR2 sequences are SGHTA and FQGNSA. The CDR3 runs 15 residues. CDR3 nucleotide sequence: TGTGCCAGCAGCGCGGGGACTATCTCATCGGGTACGCAGTATTTT. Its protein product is CASSAGTISSGTQYF.

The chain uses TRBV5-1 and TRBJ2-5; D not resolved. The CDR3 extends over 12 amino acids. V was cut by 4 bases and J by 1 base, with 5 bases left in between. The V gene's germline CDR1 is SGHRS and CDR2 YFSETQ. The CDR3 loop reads CASSLSQETQYF. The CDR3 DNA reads TGCGCCAGCAGCCTCAGCCAAGAGACCCAGTACTTC.

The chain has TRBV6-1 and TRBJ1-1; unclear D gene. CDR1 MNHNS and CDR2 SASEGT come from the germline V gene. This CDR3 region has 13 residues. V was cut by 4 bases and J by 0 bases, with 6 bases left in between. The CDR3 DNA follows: TGTGCCAGCAGTGCACTGGTGAACACTGAAGCTTTCTTT. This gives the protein CASSALVNTEAFF.

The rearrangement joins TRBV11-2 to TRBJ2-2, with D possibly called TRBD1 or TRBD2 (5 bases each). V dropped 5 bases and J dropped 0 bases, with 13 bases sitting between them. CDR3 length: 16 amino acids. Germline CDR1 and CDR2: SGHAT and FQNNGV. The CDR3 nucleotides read TGTGCCAGCAGCCCCGGGGACGGATCGAACACCGGGGAGCTGTTTTTT. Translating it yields CASSPGDGSNTGELFF.

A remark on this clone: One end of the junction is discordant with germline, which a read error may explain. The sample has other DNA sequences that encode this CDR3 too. The CDR3 here is CASSRGIESNQPQHF. DNA for the CDR3: TGTGCTAGCAGCAGGGGGATCGAAAGCAATCAGCCCCAGCATTTT. This chain connects TRBV5-4 to TRBJ1-5; 7 bases are a match to TRBD1. CDR1 and CDR2 from the germline V gene are SGHNT and YYREEE (reference sequence). There are 15 residues in the CDR3.

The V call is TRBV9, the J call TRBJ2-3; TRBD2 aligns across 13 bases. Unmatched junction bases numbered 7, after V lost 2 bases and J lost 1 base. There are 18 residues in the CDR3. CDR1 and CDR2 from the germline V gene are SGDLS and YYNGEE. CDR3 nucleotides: TGTGCCAGCAGCGTCGGACTAGCGGGAGAGGGAGGCACAGATACGCAGTATTTT. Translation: CASSVGLAGEGGTDTQYF.

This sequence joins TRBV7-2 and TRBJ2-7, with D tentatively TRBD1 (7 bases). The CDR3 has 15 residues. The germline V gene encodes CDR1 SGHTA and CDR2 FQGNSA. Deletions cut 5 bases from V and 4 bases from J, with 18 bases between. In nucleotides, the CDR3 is TGTGCCAGCAGCCCAAGGACAGGAGGGACATACGAGCAGTACTTC. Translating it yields CASSPRTGGTYEQYF. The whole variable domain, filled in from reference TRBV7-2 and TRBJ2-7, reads GAGVSQSPSNKVTEKGKDVELRCDPISGHTALYWYRQSLGQGLEFLIYFQGNSAPDKSGLPSDRFSAERTGGSVSTLTIQRTQQEDSAVYLCASSPRTGGTYEQYFGPGTRLTVT.

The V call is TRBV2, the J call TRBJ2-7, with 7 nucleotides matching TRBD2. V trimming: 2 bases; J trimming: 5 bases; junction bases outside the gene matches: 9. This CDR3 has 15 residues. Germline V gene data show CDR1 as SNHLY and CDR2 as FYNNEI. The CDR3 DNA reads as TGTGCCAGCAGTGAAACGGGACTAAGCGACGACGAGCAGTACTTC. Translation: CASSETGLSDDEQYF.

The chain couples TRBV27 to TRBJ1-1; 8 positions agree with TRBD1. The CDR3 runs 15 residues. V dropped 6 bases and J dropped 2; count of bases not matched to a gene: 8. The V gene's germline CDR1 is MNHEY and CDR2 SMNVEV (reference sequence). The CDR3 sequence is CASSHRTGINTEAFF. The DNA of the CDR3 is TGTGCCAGCAGCCATAGGACAGGGATTAACACTGAAGCTTTCTTT.